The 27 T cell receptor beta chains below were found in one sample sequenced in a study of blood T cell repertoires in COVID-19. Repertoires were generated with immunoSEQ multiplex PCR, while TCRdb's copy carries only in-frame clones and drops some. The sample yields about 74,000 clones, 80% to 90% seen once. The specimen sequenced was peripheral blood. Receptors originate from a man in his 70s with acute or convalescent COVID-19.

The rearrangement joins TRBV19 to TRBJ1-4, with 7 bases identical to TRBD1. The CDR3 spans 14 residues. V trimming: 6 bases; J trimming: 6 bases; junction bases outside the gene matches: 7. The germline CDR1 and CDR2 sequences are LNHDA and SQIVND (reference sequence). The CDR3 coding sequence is TGTGCCAGTAGGCCGGGACAGACCGATGAAAAACTGTTTTTT. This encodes CASRPGQTDEKLFF.

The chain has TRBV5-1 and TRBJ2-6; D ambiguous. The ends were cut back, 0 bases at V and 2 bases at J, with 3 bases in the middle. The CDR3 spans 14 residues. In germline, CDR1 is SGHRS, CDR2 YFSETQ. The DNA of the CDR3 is TGCGCCAGCAGCTTGGATACTGGGGCCAACGTCCTGACTTTC. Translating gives CASSLDTGANVLTF. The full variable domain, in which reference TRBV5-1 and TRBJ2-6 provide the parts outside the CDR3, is KAGVTQTPRYLIKTRGQQVTLSCSPISGHRSVSWYQQTPGQGLQFLFEYFSETQRNKGNFPGRFSGRQFSNSRSEMNVSTLELGDSALYLCASSLDTGANVLTFGAGSRLTVL.

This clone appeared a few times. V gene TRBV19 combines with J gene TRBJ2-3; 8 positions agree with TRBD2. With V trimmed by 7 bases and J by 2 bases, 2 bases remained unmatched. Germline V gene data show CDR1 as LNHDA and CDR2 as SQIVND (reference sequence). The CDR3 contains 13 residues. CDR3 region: CASKLAVTDTQYF. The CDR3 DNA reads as TGTGCCAGTAAACTAGCGGTCACAGATACGCAGTATTTT.

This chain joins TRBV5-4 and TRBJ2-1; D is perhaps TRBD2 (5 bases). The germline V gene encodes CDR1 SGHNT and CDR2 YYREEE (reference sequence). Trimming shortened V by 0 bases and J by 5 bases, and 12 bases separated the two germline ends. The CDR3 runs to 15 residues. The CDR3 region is CASSLELAKNNEQFF. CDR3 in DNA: TGTGCCAGCAGCTTGGAATTAGCGAAGAACAATGAGCAGTTCTTC.

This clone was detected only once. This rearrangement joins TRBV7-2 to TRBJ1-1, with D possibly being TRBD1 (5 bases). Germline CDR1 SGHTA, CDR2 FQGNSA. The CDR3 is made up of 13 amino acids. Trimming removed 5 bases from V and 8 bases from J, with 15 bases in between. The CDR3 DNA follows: TGTGCCAGCAGCAGTATCGGGCAGGGCGAAGCTTTCTTT. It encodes CASSSIGQGEAFF.

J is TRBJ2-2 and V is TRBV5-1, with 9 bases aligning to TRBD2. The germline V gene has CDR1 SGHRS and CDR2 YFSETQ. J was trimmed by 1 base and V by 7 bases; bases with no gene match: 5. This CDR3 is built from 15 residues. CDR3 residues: CASGATSGNTGELFF. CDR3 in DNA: TGCGCCAGCGGGGCGACTAGCGGGAACACCGGGGAGCTGTTTTTT. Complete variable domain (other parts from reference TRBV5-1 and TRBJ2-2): KAGVTQTPRYLIKTRGQQVTLSCSPISGHRSVSWYQQTPGQGLQFLFEYFSETQRNKGNFPGRFSGRQFSNSRSEMNVSTLELGDSALYLCASGATSGNTGELFFGEGSRLTVL.

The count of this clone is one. Here the CDR3 DNA reads TGTGCCAGCAGCTTGGAAGGTAGGGGGCATGGAGATACGCAGTATTTT. Its translation: CASSLEGRGHGDTQYF. This chain uses TRBV5-6 with TRBJ2-3; 7 bases agree with TRBD1. This CDR3 is 16 amino acids long. After removal of 0 bases from V and 5 bases from J, the junction contained 9 bases not matched to a gene. In germline, CDR1 is SGHDT, CDR2 YYEEEE.

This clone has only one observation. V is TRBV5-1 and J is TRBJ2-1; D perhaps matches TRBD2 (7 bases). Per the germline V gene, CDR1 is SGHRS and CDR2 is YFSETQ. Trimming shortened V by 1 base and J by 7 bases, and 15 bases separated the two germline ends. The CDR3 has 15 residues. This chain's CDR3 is CASSLMWGGGNEQFF. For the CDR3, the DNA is TGCGCCAGCAGCTTGATGTGGGGGGGCGGTAATGAGCAGTTCTTC.

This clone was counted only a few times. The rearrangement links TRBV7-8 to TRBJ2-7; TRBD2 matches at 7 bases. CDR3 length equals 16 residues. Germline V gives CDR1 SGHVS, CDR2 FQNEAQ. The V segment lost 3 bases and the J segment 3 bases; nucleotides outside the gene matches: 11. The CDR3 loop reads CASSFNGLGGGYEQYF. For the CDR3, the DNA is TGTGCCAGCAGCTTTAACGGTCTCGGCGGGGGCTACGAGCAGTACTTC.

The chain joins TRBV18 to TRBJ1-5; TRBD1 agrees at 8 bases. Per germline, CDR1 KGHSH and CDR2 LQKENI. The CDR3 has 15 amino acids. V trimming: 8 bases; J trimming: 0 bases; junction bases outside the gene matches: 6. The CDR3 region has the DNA TGTGCCAGCGCTTCAGACAGGGGTAGCAATCAGCCCCAGCATTTT. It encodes CASASDRGSNQPQHF.

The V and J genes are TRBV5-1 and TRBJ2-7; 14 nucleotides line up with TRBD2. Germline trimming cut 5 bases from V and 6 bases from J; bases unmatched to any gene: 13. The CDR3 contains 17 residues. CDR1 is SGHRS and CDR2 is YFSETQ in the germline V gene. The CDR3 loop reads CASSREGTSGSRSEQYF. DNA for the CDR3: TGCGCCAGCAGTCGTGAGGGGACTAGCGGGAGTCGATCCGAGCAGTACTTC.

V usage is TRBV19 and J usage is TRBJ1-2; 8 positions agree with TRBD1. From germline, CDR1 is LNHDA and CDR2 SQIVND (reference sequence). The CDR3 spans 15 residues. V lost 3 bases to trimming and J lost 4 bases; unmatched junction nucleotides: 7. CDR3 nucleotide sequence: TGTGCCAGTAGTATCCTCCAGGGGGCTGTCTATGGCTACACCTTC. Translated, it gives CASSILQGAVYGYTF.

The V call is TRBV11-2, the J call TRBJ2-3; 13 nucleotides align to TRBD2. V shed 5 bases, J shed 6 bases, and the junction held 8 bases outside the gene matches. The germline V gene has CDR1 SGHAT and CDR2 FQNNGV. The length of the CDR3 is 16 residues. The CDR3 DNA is TGTGCCAGCAGCCTAGGACTAGCGGGAGCGTCTGATACGCAGTATTTT. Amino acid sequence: CASSLGLAGASDTQYF.

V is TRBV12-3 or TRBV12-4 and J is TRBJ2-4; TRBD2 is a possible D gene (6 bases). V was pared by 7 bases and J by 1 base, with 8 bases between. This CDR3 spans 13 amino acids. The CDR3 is CASNSGAKNIQYF. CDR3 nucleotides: TGTGCCAGCAACAGCGGGGCCAAAAACATTCAGTACTTC.

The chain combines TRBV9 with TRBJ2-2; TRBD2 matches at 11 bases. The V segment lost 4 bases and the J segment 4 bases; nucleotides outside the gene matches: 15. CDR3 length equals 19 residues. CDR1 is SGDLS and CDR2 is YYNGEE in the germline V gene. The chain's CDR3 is CASSLGGSGGALGTGELFF. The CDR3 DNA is TGTGCCAGCAGCCTGGGAGGTAGCGGGGGGGCGCTGGGCACCGGGGAGCTGTTTTTT.

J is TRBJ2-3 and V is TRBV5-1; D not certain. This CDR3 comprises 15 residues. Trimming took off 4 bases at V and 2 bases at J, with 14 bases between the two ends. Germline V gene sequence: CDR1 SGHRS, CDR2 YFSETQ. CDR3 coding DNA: TGCGCCAGCAGCCTCCCCCTTCTTAACACAGATACGCAGTATTTT. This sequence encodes CASSLPLLNTDTQYF.

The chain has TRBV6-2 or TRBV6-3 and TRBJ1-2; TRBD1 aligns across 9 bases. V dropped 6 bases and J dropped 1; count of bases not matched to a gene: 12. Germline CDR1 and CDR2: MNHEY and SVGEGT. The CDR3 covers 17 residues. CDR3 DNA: TGTGCCAGCAGCCGTACCCCGGGACAGGGTTATAACTATGGCTACACCTTC. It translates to CASSRTPGQGYNYGYTF.

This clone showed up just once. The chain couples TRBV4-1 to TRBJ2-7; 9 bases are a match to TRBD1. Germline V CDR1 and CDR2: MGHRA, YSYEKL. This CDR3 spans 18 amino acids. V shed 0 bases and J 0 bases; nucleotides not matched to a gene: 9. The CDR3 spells CASSQERDRADSSYEQYF. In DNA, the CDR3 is TGCGCCAGCAGCCAAGAACGGGACAGGGCCGACAGCTCCTACGAGCAGTACTTC.

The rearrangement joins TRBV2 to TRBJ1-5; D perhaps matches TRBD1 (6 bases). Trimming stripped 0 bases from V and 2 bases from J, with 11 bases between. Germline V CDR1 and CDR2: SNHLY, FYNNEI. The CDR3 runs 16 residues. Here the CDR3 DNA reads TGTGCCAGCAGTGAAGCAGGGGGTTGGGGCAATCAGCCCCAGCATTTT. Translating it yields CASSEAGGWGNQPQHF.

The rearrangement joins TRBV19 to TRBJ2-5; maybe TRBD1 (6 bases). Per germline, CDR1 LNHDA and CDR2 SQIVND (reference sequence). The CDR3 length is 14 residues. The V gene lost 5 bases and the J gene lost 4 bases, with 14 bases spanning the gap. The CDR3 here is CASSPWGPLETQYF. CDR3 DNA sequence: TGTGCCAGTAGTCCCTGGGGGCCTCTAGAGACCCAGTACTTC.

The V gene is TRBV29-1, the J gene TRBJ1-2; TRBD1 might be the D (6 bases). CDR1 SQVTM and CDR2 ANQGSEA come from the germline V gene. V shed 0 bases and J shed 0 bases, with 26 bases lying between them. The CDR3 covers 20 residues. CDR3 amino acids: CSVEDRRGGRISVANYGYTF. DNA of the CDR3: TGCAGCGTTGAAGATCGACGGGGGGGCCGAATCTCTGTAGCTAACTATGGCTACACCTTC.

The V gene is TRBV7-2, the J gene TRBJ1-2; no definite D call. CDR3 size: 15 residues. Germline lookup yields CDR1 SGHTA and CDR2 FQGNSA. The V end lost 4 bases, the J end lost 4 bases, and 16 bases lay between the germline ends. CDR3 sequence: CASSSRHEVRYGYTF. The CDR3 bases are TGTGCCAGCAGCTCTAGGCACGAGGTTCGCTATGGCTACACCTTC.

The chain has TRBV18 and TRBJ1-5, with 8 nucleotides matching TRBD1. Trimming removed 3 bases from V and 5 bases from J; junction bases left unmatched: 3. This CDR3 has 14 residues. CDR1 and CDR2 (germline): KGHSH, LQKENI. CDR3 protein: CASSPQGAYQPQHF. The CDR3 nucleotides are TGTGCCAGCTCACCTCAGGGGGCATATCAGCCCCAGCATTTT.

In nucleotides, the CDR3 is TGCGCCAGCAGCTTGGGGAGGAGGAATGAGCAGTTCTTC. As protein: CASSLGRRNEQFF. The chain links TRBV5-1 to TRBJ2-1; D might be TRBD2 (5 bases). The CDR3 sequence is 13 residues long. V was pared by 0 bases and J by 7 bases, with 8 bases between. Germline CDR1 reads SGHRS; CDR2 reads YFSETQ.

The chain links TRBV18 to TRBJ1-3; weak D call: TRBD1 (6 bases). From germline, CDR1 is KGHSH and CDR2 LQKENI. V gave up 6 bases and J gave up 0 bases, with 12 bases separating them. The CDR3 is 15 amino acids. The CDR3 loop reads CASSRPTGSGNTIYF. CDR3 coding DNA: TGTGCCAGCTCGCGCCCGACAGGCTCTGGAAACACCATATATTTT. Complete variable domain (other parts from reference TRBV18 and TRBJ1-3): NAGVMQNPRHLVRRRGQEARLRCSPMKGHSHVYWYRQLPEEGLKFMVYLQKENIIDESGMPKERFSAEFPKEGPSILRIQQVVRGDSAAYFCASSRPTGSGNTIYFGEGSWLTVV.

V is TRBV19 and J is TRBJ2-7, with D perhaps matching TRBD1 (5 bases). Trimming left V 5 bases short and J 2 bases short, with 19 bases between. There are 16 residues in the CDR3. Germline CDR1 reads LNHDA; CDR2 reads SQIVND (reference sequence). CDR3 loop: CASSGVVGDSTYEQYF. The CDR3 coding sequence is TGTGCCAGTAGTGGAGTGGTAGGAGACAGCACCTACGAGCAGTACTTC.

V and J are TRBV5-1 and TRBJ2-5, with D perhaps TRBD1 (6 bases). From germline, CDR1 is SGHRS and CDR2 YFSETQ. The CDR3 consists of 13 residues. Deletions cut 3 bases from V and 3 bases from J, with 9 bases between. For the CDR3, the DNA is TGCGCCAGCAGCTATGGACAGAAAGAGACCCAGTACTTC. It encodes CASSYGQKETQYF.